A single sample gave rise to the 3 T cell receptor beta chains below, sequenced in a study of cytomegalovirus exposure and HLA in healthy donors. With 60 Vbeta and 13 Jbeta primers, the PCR was carried out. Method: immunoSEQ multiplex PCR; TCRdb's copy keeps in-frame clones and lacks some. Found here are approximately 200,000 clones, 70% to 90% of them singletons; the top ten hold about 2.3%. What was sequenced was PBMCs. These receptors originate from a woman aged 50 to 60 in good health and CMV-seronegative.

The V and J genes are TRBV6-5 and TRBJ2-7; 10 bases are shared with TRBD2. Looked up from germline, CDR1 is MNHEY and CDR2 is SVGAGI. V dropped 6 bases and J dropped 1; count of bases not matched to a gene: 3. This CDR3 has 14 amino acids. The CDR3 reads CASRGLAPSYEQYF. DNA of the CDR3: TGTGCCAGCAGGGGACTAGCGCCTTCCTACGAGCAGTACTTC.

This clone was found once. The chain carries TRBV10-2 and TRBJ1-4; no definite D call. Germline V CDR1 and CDR2: WSHSY, SAAADI. CDR3 length: 14 amino acids. Deletions cut 5 bases from V and 7 bases from J, with 14 bases between. CDR3 nucleotide sequence: TGCGCCAGCAGTCCGAGCGGCGCGGGTGAAAAACTGTTTTTT. The encoded protein is CASSPSGAGEKLFF.

The genes are TRBV5-1 and TRBJ2-5; 11 bases fit TRBD2. This CDR3 region has 14 residues. V lost 4 bases to trimming and J lost 5 bases; unmatched junction nucleotides: 4. Germline CDR1 is SGHRS and CDR2 is YFSETQ. The CDR3 loop is CASSPGLAEETQYF. CDR3 bases: TGCGCCAGCAGCCCGGGACTAGCGGAGGAGACCCAGTACTTC.